Below, one T cell receptor beta chain is given with its context. Its antigen is unknown. This sample stems from a study of CD8 T cells in ankylosing spondylitis. This CDR3 contains 16 residues. Germline V gene data show CDR1 as SNHLY and CDR2 as FYNNEI. V dropped 5 bases and J dropped 2 bases, with 18 bases sitting between them. Overall study results and limits: It appeared that ankylosing spondylitis blood was characterized by a TCR beta motif of several highly homologous variants. There was reportedly significant enrichment of clones that were disease-linked in matched ankylosing spondylitis synovial fluid. As for the disease-linked clones, they showed a CD8+ phenotype and occurred at relatively low frequencies in peripheral blood.

For TCR beta, libraries came from quantitative 5'-RACE with molecular barcodes. TCRdb re-analysed the 5' RACE reads in MiXCR, keeping a single row per CDR3 protein. The sample comprises about 750,000 distinct CDR3 sequences, roughly 20% of which are singletons, and around a fifth rests with the top ten. This receptor was obtained from a male donor with ankylosing spondylitis. The rearrangement uses TRBV2 and TRBJ1-1, with TRBD1 as a possible D gene (5 bases). Sequenced sample: blood, either unsorted or a sorted T cell fraction (not recorded which). The CDR3 loop is CASSKEGRALNTEAFF. Here the CDR3 DNA reads TGTGCCAGCAGTAAGGAGGGACGCGCCCTCAACACTGAAGCTTTCTTT.